The sequence of this T cell receptor beta chain was determined in a study of blood T cell repertoires in COVID-19. At the level of the study: T cells, B-cell-depleted T cells, or PBMCs supplied cDNA or gDNA.

CDR3 size: 20 residues. Trimming shortened V by 5 bases and J by 1 base, and 29 bases separated the two germline ends. The repertoire was sequenced with immunoSEQ multiplex PCR; TCRdb's copy has only in-frame clones and lacks some. The table has 250,000 to 350,000 clones, roughly 83% seen once. The sequence was obtained from a woman aged 50 to 60 with acute or convalescent COVID-19. The chain joins TRBV23-1 to TRBJ2-5; tentatively, D is TRBD1 (5 bases). TRBV23-1 is an ORF; its function is uncertain. Sequenced sample: peripheral blood. In DNA form, the CDR3 reads TGCGCCAGCAGTTGGGTCTGCCCGGCGGCAGCATGGGGCGGCCAAGAGACCCAGTACTTC. Encoded protein: CASSWVCPAAAWGGQETQYF.